This TCR beta chain derives from a study of graft-versus-host responses after intestinal transplantation. The V segment lost 0 bases and the J segment 7 bases; nucleotides outside the gene matches: 6. Germline values: CDR1 SGHRS, CDR2 YFSETQ. The CDR3 loop spans 15 amino acids. By its share, this clone is medium-sized. Sequencing was performed with immunoSEQ multiplex PCR; in TCRdb, only in-frame clones are kept and a portion is missing. The sample carries roughly 9,400 clones, approximately 31% recorded once. The sequences come from alloreactive CD4+ T cells from a mixed lymphocyte reaction culture, collected before intestinal transplant. Stated subset: CFSE-low proliferating T cells sorted from roughly six-day pre-transplant mixed lymphocyte reaction (GvH or HvG direction). V gene TRBV5-1 combines with J gene TRBJ1-4; TRBD1 aligns across 7 bases. The TCR was taken from a human patient who received an intestinal transplant. This chain's CDR3 is CASSLGGRGIEKLFF. In DNA form, the CDR3 reads TGCGCCAGCAGCTTGGGCGGCAGGGGGATTGAAAAACTGTTTTTT.